The clone carrying this T cell receptor (beta chain) was detected only once. V was trimmed by 5 bases and J by 9 bases, leaving 20 bases between them. The CDR3 totals 14 residues. The germline gives CDR1 MDHEN, CDR2 SYDVKM. The source of the sample is a study of T cell responses to AZD1222 COVID-19 vaccine. Clones were sequenced by immunoSEQ multiplex PCR, and TCRdb holds only the in-frame ones, with some missing. The sample lists 79,000 or so clones, over 85% occurring once. The sequencing here drew on peripheral blood, taken 28 days after the second AZD1222 dose. The V call is TRBV28, the J call TRBJ2-7; maybe TRBD2 (6 bases). The sequence derives from an adult who received the AZD1222 COVID-19 vaccine. Written as DNA, the CDR3 is TGTGCCAGCAGTGCGATGTGGGGGGTGGTGTGGCAGTACTTC. Translated, it gives CASSAMWGVVWQYF.